The 32 T cell receptor beta chains presented below share a single source sample, sequenced in a study of T cell repertoires in cytomegalovirus infection. TCRdb itself ran the reads through MiXCR, one entry per CDR3 protein. The sample carries approximately 1,000,000 distinct CDR3 sequences, about a third recorded once. Antigen specificity for these receptors is unknown. The sequenced sample was cultured CD8+ T cells from PBMCs, obtained from culture after CMV antigen stimulation. The origin of the receptors is a human donor in good health (CMV status not recorded). Some clones in this sample may be carry-over from other donors' samples.

This clonotype was picked up a small number of times. The chain has TRBV4-1 and TRBJ2-1, with 8 nucleotides matching TRBD2. This CDR3 comprises 16 residues. Losses at the gene ends were 1 base for V and 8 bases for J; bases not matched to a gene: 10. Germline V lookup: CDR1 MGHRA, CDR2 YSYEKL. This CDR3 is CASSQVIGGAIDEQFF. The CDR3 DNA reads as TGCGCCAGCAGCCAAGTTATCGGGGGGGCCATCGATGAGCAGTTCTTC.

This chain connects TRBV6-1 to TRBJ1-1; D remains unclear. V dropped 1 base and J dropped 3 bases, with 9 bases sitting between them. Germline CDR1 MNHNS, CDR2 SASEGT. CDR3 length: 14 residues. The CDR3 sequence is CASSEVGGYTEAFF. The CDR3 DNA follows: TGTGCCAGCAGTGAAGTTGGAGGCTACACTGAAGCTTTCTTT.

This clonotype was picked up a small number of times. The chain uses TRBV28 and TRBJ2-1; D possibly corresponds to TRBD1 (5 bases). Germline assignment: CDR1 MDHEN and CDR2 SYDVKM. The CDR3 is 18 amino acids. The V gene lost 5 bases and the J gene lost 0 bases, with 20 bases spanning the gap. The CDR3 is CASSTLRTSDTSYNEQFF. CDR3 coding DNA: TGTGCCAGCAGTACCTTGAGGACAAGCGACACCTCCTACAATGAGCAGTTCTTC.

This clonotype was detected a few times. This chain uses TRBV5-5 with TRBJ2-5; D is uncertain. The germline V and J ends were trimmed by 0 bases and 1 base, with 10 bases remaining between them. CDR3 length: 15 amino acids. Looked up from germline, CDR1 is SGHKS and CDR2 is YYEKEE (reference sequence). The CDR3 reads CASSLAGRSQETQYF. The CDR3 DNA reads TGTGCCAGCAGCTTGGCGGGTAGATCCCAAGAGACCCAGTACTTC.

This clonotype was seen many times. The rearrangement links TRBV10-2 to TRBJ1-2; D not certain. V dropped 2 bases and J dropped 10 bases, with 14 bases sitting between them. Germline V lookup: CDR1 WSHSY, CDR2 SAAADI. CDR3 size: 13 residues. CDR3 coding DNA: TGCGCCAGCAGTGAGGACCCAAAATTAGCCTACACCTTC. Protein sequence: CASSEDPKLAYTF.

Only a few counts were recorded for this clonotype. The chain has TRBV4-1 and TRBJ2-1; 11 bases align to TRBD1. V lost 3 bases to trimming and J lost 5 bases; unmatched junction nucleotides: 0. This CDR3 contains 14 residues. The germline CDR1 and CDR2 sequences are MGHRA and YSYEKL. In DNA, the CDR3 is TGCGCCAGCAGCCAGGACAGGGGGCACAATGAGCAGTTCTTC. Amino acid sequence: CASSQDRGHNEQFF.

The CDR3 sequence: CASSSFGTSGGVEQFF. CDR3 nucleotides: TGCGCCAGCAGCTCTTTCGGGACTAGCGGGGGCGTAGAGCAGTTCTTC. This chain links TRBV5-1 with TRBJ2-1; 14 nucleotides align to TRBD2. This CDR3 is built from 16 residues. V lost 3 bases to trimming and J lost 10 bases; unmatched junction nucleotides: 9. Germline V gene data show CDR1 as SGHRS and CDR2 as YFSETQ.

This chain joins TRBV27 and TRBJ1-5; 7 nucleotides line up with TRBD1. With 3 bases clipped from V and 7 bases from J, the junction kept 3 bases outside the gene matches. This CDR3 region has 13 residues. Germline V lookup: CDR1 MNHEY, CDR2 SMNVEV (reference sequence). This chain's CDR3 is CASSFLGGQPQHF. CDR3 nucleotide sequence: TGTGCCAGCAGTTTTTTAGGGGGCCAGCCCCAGCATTTT.

As for this clonotype: This clone may be a read error of a much larger clone one base away. The J gene is TRBJ1-1, the V gene TRBV7-6; TRBD1 is a possible D gene (5 bases). This CDR3 is 15 amino acids long. Germline CDR1 reads SGHVS; CDR2 reads FNYEAQ. In DNA form, the CDR3 reads TGTGTCAGCAGCGGGGAGATTGGGGCGAACACTGAAGCTTTCTTT. Translating gives CVSSGEIGANTEAFF.

Turning to this clonotype: The junction departs from the called germline gene at one end, perhaps through a read error. This chain joins TRBV5-1 and TRBJ2-3, with 8 bases matching TRBD1. The germline V gene encodes CDR1 SGHRS and CDR2 YFSETQ. The CDR3 consists of 17 residues. The CDR3 spells CASSTRGQAPSIDTQYF. CDR3 DNA sequence: TGCGCCAGCAGCACCCGGGGACAGGCACCTAGCATAGATACGCAGTATTTT.

This chain joins TRBV28 and TRBJ1-2; D is unclear. The length of the CDR3 is 18 residues. Germline V CDR1 and CDR2: MDHEN, SYDVKM. The V gene lost 6 bases and the J gene lost 7 bases, with 30 bases spanning the gap. The CDR3 protein is CASSPLSWTSNSVGGYTF. The CDR3 nucleotides are TGTGCCAGCAGCCCTTTATCCTGGACCTCAAACTCCGTAGGTGGCTACACCTTC.

This clonotype appeared many times. Here the CDR3 reads CASSLVERGGPEQFF. For the CDR3, the DNA is TGTGCCAGCAGCTTAGTCGAGCGGGGGGGCCCTGAGCAGTTCTTC. V is TRBV7-8 and J is TRBJ2-1; 10 bases align to TRBD2. CDR1 and CDR2 (germline): SGHVS, FQNEAQ. The J segment lost 9 bases and the V segment lost 1 base, leaving 6 bases of the junction unmatched. There are 15 residues in the CDR3.

The CDR3: CASSGHGAYSNQPQHF. DNA for the CDR3: TGTGCCAGCAGTGGGCACGGCGCTTATAGCAATCAGCCCCAGCATTTT. The chain uses TRBV6-1 and TRBJ1-5; no clear D. The V and J ends lost 4 bases and 0 bases respectively, with 13 bases between them. Germline CDR1 reads MNHNS; CDR2 reads SASEGT. The CDR3 is 16 residues long.

The chain is built from TRBV12-3 or TRBV12-4 and TRBJ1-1, with TRBD1 as a possible D gene (5 bases). This CDR3 spans 17 amino acids. V was shortened by 3 bases and J by 3 bases, with 20 bases between the two germline ends. In DNA, the CDR3 is TGTGCCAGCAGTTTTTGGCCTTCACACCGGGGGTACACTGAAGCTTTCTTT. Its translation is CASSFWPSHRGYTEAFF.

The table lists this clonotype with a few counts. This rearrangement joins TRBV9 to TRBJ1-5; D gene unclear. Per germline, CDR1 SGDLS and CDR2 YYNGEE. Trimming shortened V by 0 bases and J by 4 bases, and 11 bases separated the two germline ends. This CDR3 contains 15 residues. CDR3 sequence (DNA): TGTGCCAGCAGCGTAGGGGGTAGCCGGAATCAGCCCCAGCATTTT. Its translation: CASSVGGSRNQPQHF.

As for this clonotype: The junction does not match germline at one end; this may be a read error. DNA for the CDR3: TGTGCCAGCAGCTTAGGGGGGGGGAAGGACACCGAGGAGCTGTTTTTT. This gives the protein CASSLGGGKDTEELFF. The chain carries TRBV7-8 and TRBJ2-2; 7 bases agree with TRBD2. CDR3 length: 16 amino acids. CDR1 SGHVS and CDR2 FQNEAQ come from the germline V gene.

This clonotype was picked up a small number of times. The chain has TRBV28 and TRBJ2-3; a weak D match, TRBD1 (6 bases). The CDR3 length is 17 residues. CDR1 and CDR2 (germline): MDHEN, SYDVKM. The germline V and J ends were trimmed by 6 bases and 2 bases, with 21 bases remaining between them. Here the CDR3 reads CASSSLGYGGHTDTQYF. CDR3 coding DNA: TGTGCCAGCAGCAGCCTGGGTTATGGGGGACACACAGATACGCAGTATTTT.

This clonotype was counted between two and nine times. This chain joins TRBV6-5 and TRBJ2-4; D is unresolved. V gave up 6 bases and J gave up 2 bases, with 11 bases separating them. There are 14 residues in the CDR3. Germline V gene sequence: CDR1 MNHEY, CDR2 SVGAGI. The DNA for the CDR3 is TGTGCCAGCAGAGGATGGGGAACCAAAAACATTCAGTACTTC. Translation gives CASRGWGTKNIQYF.

There are a few counts of this clonotype. The junction departs from the called germline gene at one end, perhaps through a read error. The V gene is TRBV4-1, the J gene TRBJ1-5; perhaps TRBD1 as D (5 bases). Per germline, CDR1 MGHRA and CDR2 YSYEKL. There are 15 residues in the CDR3. For the CDR3, the DNA is TGTGCCAGCAGCCAAGGTCAGGGCGTCAATCAGCCCCAGCATTTT. Encoded protein: CASSQGQGVNQPQHF.

This clonotype has ten or more counts. This chain joins TRBV7-8 and TRBJ2-5; 7 bases map to TRBD2. Germline CDR1 is SGHVS and CDR2 is FQNEAQ. The CDR3 is 15 amino acids. Trimming removed 8 bases from V and 1 base from J; junction bases left unmatched: 10. For the CDR3, the DNA is TGTGCCAGCTCCCCTCAGCGGGGTCTCCAAGAGACCCAGTACTTC. This encodes CASSPQRGLQETQYF. The entire variable domain, with the rest obtained from reference TRBV7-8 and TRBJ2-5, is as follows: GAGVSQSPRYKVAKRGQDVALRCDPISGHVSLFWYQQALGQGPEFLTYFQNEAQLDKSGLPSDRFFAERPEGSVSTLKIQRTQQEDSAVYLCASSPQRGLQETQYFGPGTRLLVL.

This clonotype occurred many times. The genes are TRBV7-2 and TRBJ2-3; 8 bases are a match to TRBD2. CDR1 and CDR2 (germline): SGHTA, FQGNSA. V gave up 4 bases and J gave up 6 bases; unmatched junction bases: 12. The CDR3 spans 16 residues. In DNA, the CDR3 is TGTGCCAGCAGCTCGACCTTACTAGCGGCCAGGGATACGCAGTATTTT. Amino acids: CASSSTLLAARDTQYF. The whole variable domain, remainder taken from reference TRBV7-2 and TRBJ2-3, is GAGVSQSPSNKVTEKGKDVELRCDPISGHTALYWYRQSLGQGLEFLIYFQGNSAPDKSGLPSDRFSAERTGGSVSTLTIQRTQQEDSAVYLCASSSTLLAARDTQYFGPGTRLTVL.

This clonotype occurred a few times. The chain combines TRBV20-1 with TRBJ1-1; D might be TRBD1 (5 bases). V lost 3 bases and J 0 bases, leaving 14 bases between the germline ends. The CDR3 runs 15 residues. Germline CDR1 reads DFQATT; CDR2 reads SNEGSKA (reference sequence). The CDR3, as DNA: TGCAGTGCTAGCGACCGGGGGGGGGTGAACACTGAAGCTTTCTTT. Its protein is CSASDRGGVNTEAFF.

V is TRBV4-3 and J is TRBJ2-3; TRBD2 agrees at 10 bases. V shed 1 base and J 0 bases; nucleotides not matched to a gene: 7. CDR1 is LGHNA and CDR2 is YSLEER in the germline V gene. The CDR3 extends over 18 amino acids. CDR3 sequence (DNA): TGCGCCAGCAGCCAAGTTTTAGCGGGGGGTATGAGCACAGATACGCAGTATTTT. Residues: CASSQVLAGGMSTDTQYF.

At least ten counts were recorded for this clonotype. V usage is TRBV7-9 and J usage is TRBJ1-1; TRBD1 is a possible D gene (5 bases). This CDR3 is 14 amino acids long. Trimming removed 7 bases at V and 4 bases at J, with 16 bases between. In germline, CDR1 is SEHNR, CDR2 FQNEAQ (reference sequence). DNA for the CDR3: TGTGCCAGCACCTCTGGTCGGGGCGTCACTGAAGCTTTCTTT. It codes for CASTSGRGVTEAFF.

This clonotype was counted at least ten times. The chain uses TRBV7-9 and TRBJ1-1, with 11 bases aligning to TRBD1. Losses at the gene ends were 4 bases for V and 4 bases for J; bases not matched to a gene: 20. CDR3 length: 20 residues. The germline gives CDR1 SEHNR, CDR2 FQNEAQ (reference sequence). CDR3 amino acids: CASSSTDRGRRKSVGTEAFF. Written as DNA, the CDR3 is TGTGCCAGCAGCTCCACGGACAGGGGGCGCAGAAAGTCGGTTGGCACTGAAGCTTTCTTT.

This clonotype was seen ten or more times. This sequence joins TRBV12-3 or TRBV12-4 and TRBJ1-5; D call uncertain. The CDR3 is 14 amino acids. Between the trimmed V and J ends, which lost 2 bases and 5 bases, there was a span of 10 bases. DNA of the CDR3: TGTGCCAGCAGTTTACTGGGGTCGGATCAGCCCCAGCATTTT. Translated: CASSLLGSDQPQHF.

This clonotype was counted at least ten times. The rearrangement links TRBV12-5 to TRBJ1-2; 8 bases fit TRBD1. CDR3 length: 15 amino acids. Germline V gene sequence: CDR1 LGHNT, CDR2 FRNRAP. V trimming: 2 bases; J trimming: 3 bases; junction bases outside the gene matches: 5. CDR3 sequence: CASGLPPGQDYGYTF. CDR3 coding DNA: TGTGCTAGTGGTTTGCCGCCGGGACAGGACTATGGCTACACCTTC.

This chain connects TRBV24-1 to TRBJ2-6; the D is unclear. The V gene lost 5 bases and the J gene lost 0 bases, with 16 bases spanning the gap. CDR3 length equals 18 residues. CDR1 is KGHDR and CDR2 is SFDVKD in the germline V gene. The CDR3 DNA reads TGTGCCACCAGTGGATTTACGATGGGCCCCTCTGGGGCCAACGTCCTGACTTTC. Protein: CATSGFTMGPSGANVLTF.

This clonotype has ten or more counts. This sequence joins TRBV12-3 or TRBV12-4 and TRBJ1-2, with D possibly being TRBD1 (5 bases). This CDR3 is built from 14 residues. V lost 4 bases and J 3 bases, leaving 12 bases between the germline ends. As DNA, the CDR3 is TGTGCCAGCAGTTATGGGGACCCCTACTATGGCTACACCTTC. Its protein product is CASSYGDPYYGYTF.

This clonotype was seen ten or more times. The V and J genes are TRBV7-6 and TRBJ2-1; D might be TRBD1 (6 bases). V was trimmed by 4 bases and J by 2 bases, leaving 12 bases between them. CDR1 and CDR2 (germline): SGHVS, FNYEAQ. The CDR3 has 15 residues. The CDR3 reads CASSYDEGAYNEQFF. Written as DNA, the CDR3 is TGTGCCAGCAGCTACGATGAGGGGGCCTACAATGAGCAGTTCTTC.

This clonotype was counted ten times or more. The chain joins TRBV5-1 to TRBJ1-1; D is perhaps TRBD1 (5 bases). Germline V gene sequence: CDR1 SGHRS, CDR2 YFSETQ. V gave up 0 bases and J gave up 2 bases, with 11 bases separating them. The CDR3 has 15 amino acids. The CDR3 DNA reads TGCGCCAGCAGCTTGGCCGCGCAGGGCAACACTGAAGCTTTCTTT. It is translated as CASSLAAQGNTEAFF.

The V and J genes are TRBV27 and TRBJ1-1; perhaps TRBD1 as D (6 bases). Deletions cut 7 bases from V and 4 bases from J, with 16 bases between. The CDR3 consists of 14 residues. CDR1 and CDR2 from the germline V gene are MNHEY and SMNVEV (reference sequence). This CDR3 reads CASNGYRAGTEAFF. For the CDR3, the DNA is TGTGCCAGCAACGGTTACAGGGCGGGCACTGAAGCTTTCTTT.